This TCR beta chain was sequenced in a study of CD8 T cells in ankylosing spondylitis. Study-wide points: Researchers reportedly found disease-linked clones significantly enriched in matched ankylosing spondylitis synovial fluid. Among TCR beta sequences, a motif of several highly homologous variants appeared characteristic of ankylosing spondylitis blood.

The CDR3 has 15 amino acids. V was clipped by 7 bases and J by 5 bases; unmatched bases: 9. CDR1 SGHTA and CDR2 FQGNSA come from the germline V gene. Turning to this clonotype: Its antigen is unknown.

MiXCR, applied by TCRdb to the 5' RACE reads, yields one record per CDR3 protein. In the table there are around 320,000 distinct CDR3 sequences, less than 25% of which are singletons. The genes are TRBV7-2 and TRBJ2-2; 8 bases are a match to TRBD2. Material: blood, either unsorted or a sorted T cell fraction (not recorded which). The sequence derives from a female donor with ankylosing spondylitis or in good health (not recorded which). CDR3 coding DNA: TGTGCCAGCATGAGCGTTGCGGGAGGTACCGGGGAGCTGTTTTTT. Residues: CASMSVAGGTGELFF.